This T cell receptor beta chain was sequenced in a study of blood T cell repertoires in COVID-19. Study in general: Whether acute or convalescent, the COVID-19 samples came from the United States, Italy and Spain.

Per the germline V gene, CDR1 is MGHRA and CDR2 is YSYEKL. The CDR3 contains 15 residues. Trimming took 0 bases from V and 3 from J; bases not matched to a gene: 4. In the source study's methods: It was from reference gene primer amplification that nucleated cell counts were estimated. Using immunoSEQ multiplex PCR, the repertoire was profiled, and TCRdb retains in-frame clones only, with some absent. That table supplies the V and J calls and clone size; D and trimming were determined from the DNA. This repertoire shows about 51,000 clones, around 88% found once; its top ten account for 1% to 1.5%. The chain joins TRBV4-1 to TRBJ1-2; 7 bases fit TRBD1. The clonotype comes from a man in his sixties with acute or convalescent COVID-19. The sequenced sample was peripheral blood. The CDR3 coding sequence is TGCGCCAGCAGCCAAGAGGGAACAGGGGACTATGGCTACACCTTC. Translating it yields CASSQEGTGDYGYTF.